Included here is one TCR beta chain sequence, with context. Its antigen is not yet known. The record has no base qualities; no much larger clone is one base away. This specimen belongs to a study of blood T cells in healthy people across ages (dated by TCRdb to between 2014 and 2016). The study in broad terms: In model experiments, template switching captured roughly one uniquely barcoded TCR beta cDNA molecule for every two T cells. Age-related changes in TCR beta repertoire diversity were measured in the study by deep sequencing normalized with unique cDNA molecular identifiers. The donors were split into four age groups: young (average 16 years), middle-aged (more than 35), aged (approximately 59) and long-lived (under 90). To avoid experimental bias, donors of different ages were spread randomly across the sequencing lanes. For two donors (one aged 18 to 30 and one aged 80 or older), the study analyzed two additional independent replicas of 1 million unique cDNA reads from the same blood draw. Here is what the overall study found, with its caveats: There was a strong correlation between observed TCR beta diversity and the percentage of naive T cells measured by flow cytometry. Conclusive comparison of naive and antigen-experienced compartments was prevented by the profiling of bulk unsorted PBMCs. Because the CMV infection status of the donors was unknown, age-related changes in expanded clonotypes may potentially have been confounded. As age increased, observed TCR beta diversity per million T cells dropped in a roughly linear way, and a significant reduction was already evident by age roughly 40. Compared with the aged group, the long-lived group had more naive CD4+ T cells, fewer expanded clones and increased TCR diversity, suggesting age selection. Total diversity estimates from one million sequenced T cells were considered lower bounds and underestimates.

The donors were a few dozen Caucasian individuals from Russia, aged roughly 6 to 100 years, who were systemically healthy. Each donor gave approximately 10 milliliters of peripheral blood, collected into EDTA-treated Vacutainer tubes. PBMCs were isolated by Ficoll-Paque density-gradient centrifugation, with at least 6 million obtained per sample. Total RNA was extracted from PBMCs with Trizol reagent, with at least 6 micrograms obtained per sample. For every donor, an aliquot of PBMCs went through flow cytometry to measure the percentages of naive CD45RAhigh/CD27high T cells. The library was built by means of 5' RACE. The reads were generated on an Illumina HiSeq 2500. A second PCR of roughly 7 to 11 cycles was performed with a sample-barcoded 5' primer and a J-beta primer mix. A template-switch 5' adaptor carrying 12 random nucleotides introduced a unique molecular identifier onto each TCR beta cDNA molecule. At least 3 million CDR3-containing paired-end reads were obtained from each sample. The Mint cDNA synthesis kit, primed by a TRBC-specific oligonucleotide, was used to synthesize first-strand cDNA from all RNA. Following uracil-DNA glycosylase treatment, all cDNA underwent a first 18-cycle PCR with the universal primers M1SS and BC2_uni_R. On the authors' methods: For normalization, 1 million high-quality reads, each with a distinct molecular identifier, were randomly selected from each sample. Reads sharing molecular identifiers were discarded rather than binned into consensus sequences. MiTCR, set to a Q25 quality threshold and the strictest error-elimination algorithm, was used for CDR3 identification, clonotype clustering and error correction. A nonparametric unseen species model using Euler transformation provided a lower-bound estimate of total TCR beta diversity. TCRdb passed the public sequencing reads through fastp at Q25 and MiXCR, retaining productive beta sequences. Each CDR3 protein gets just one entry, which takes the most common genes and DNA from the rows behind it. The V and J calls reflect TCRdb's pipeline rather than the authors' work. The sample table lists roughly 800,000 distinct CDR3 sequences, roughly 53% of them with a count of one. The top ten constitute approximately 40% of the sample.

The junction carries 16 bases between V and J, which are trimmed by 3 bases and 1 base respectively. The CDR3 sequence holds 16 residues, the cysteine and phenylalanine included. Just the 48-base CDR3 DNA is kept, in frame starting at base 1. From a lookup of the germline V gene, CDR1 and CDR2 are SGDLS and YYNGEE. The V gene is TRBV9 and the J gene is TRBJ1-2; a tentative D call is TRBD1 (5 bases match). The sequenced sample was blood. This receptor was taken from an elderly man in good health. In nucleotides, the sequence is TGTGCCAGCAGCGACGAGGGTGGTAGGGGTAACTATGGCTACACCTTC. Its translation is CASSDEGGRGNYGYTF.